Below, one T cell receptor (beta chain) is given with its context. The data derive from a study of control samples from healthy donors and cancer patients. The V gene end was trimmed by 5 bases and the J gene end by 1 base; junction bases not matched to a gene: 9. Germline V CDR1 and CDR2: SEHNR, FQNEAQ (reference sequence). The CDR3 has 17 amino acids. Assay used: immunoSEQ multiplex PCR; TCRdb lists only in-frame clones, some missing. The table includes around 99,000 clones, 80% to 90% detected once. The receptor was derived from a woman between 45 and 65 years old in good health. The sample was blood. The chain uses TRBV7-9 and TRBJ1-5, with 9 bases aligning to TRBD1. Here the CDR3 reads CASSDGTGIRSNQPQHF. Here the CDR3 DNA reads TGTGCCAGCAGCGACGGGACAGGGATTAGAAGCAATCAGCCCCAGCATTTT.